These T cell receptor beta chains were read from a single sample in a study of blood T cell repertoires in COVID-19. Data came from immunoSEQ multiplex PCR; TCRdb stores just in-frame clones and leaves some out. The data contain over 130,000 clones, roughly 85% of them seen just once; the ten biggest clones take up roughly 2.9%. Material: peripheral blood. The receptor set was obtained from a middle-aged man with acute or convalescent COVID-19. The CDR3 runs from the conserved cysteine through the conserved F or W. The D gene is left open where the match is weak. The listing skips clone size in some rows; elsewhere it reads once, few, many or a size class.

v_call	j_call	d_call	clone_size	cdr3_aa	cdr3_nt
TRBV10-3	TRBJ1-2	NA	once	CAISVGSYGYTF	TGTGCCATCAGTGTTGGCAGCTATGGCTACACCTTC
TRBV11-3	TRBJ1-2	NA	NA	CASSLHLTRIYGYTF	TGTGCCAGCAGCTTACACCTAACGCGCATCTATGGCTACACCTTC
TRBV6-1	TRBJ2-2	TRBD1	NA	CASSEDRGDGGELFF	TGTGCCAGCAGTGAGGACAGGGGAGATGGCGGGGAGCTGTTTTTT
TRBV7-9	TRBJ1-1	TRBD1	NA	CASIEPTGEAFF	TGTGCCAGCATCGAACCGACAGGGGAAGCTTTCTTT
TRBV3-1/TRBV3-2	TRBJ1-1	NA	NA	CASSQELQGNTEAFF	TGTGCCAGCAGCCAAGAATTACAGGGGAACACTGAAGCTTTCTTT
TRBV7-6	TRBJ1-5	NA	once	CASSGMSNQPQHF	TGTGCCAGCTCTGGCATGAGCAATCAGCCCCAGCATTTT
TRBV3-1/TRBV3-2	TRBJ2-1	NA	NA	CASSRRSSNEQFF	TGTGCCAGCAGCCGGCGGTCCTCCAATGAGCAGTTCTTC
TRBV7-3	TRBJ1-6	NA	NA	CASSLMGPGGSPLHF	TGTGCCAGCAGCTTAATGGGGCCGGGGGGCTCACCCCTCCACTTT
TRBV7-3	TRBJ2-2	NA	NA	CASSPRPDTGELFF	TGTGCCAGCAGCCCCCGTCCGGACACCGGGGAGCTGTTTTTT
TRBV27	TRBJ1-2	NA	once	CASSPGVDGYTF	TGTGCCAGCAGTCCAGGGGTGGATGGCTACACCTTC
TRBV3-1/TRBV3-2	TRBJ1-6	NA	NA	CASSHGHLSSYNSPLHF	TGTGCCAGCAGCCATGGACACCTGAGCTCCTATAATTCACCCCTCCACTTT
TRBV10-3	TRBJ2-2	NA	NA	CAISALGHTGELFF	TGTGCCATCAGTGCCTTGGGGCACACCGGGGAGCTGTTTTTT
TRBV24-1	TRBJ2-7	TRBD1	NA	CATSDEGQGVHEQYF	TGTGCCACCAGTGATGAGGGACAGGGGGTCCACGAGCAGTACTTC
TRBV28	TRBJ2-7	TRBD1	NA	CASRTAGTGAYEQYF	TGTGCCAGCAGAACCGCCGGGACAGGGGCCTACGAGCAGTACTTC
TRBV7-2	TRBJ1-4	TRBD1	NA	CASSYRGGNEKLFF	TGTGCCAGCAGCTACAGGGGGGGAAATGAAAAACTGTTTTTT
TRBV6-6	TRBJ1-6	TRBD1	NA	CASSRDRGGRSSYNSPLHF	TGTGCCAGCAGTCGGGACAGAGGCGGCCGGAGCTCCTATAATTCACCCCTCCACTTT
TRBV2	TRBJ1-3	NA	NA	CASSDGGGHSGNTIYF	TGTGCCAGCAGTGATGGGGGGGGCCACTCTGGAAACACCATATATTTT
TRBV20-1	TRBJ1-1	NA	NA	CSASKGQTEAFF	TGCAGTGCTAGTAAGGGGCAAACTGAAGCTTTCTTT
TRBV6-5	TRBJ1-2	NA	NA	CASSSDTSYGYTF	TGTGCCAGCTCGTCGGATACTAGCTATGGCTACACCTTC
TRBV9	TRBJ1-5	NA	NA	CASSVDAGSNQPQHF	TGTGCCAGCAGCGTAGACGCAGGGAGCAATCAGCCCCAGCATTTT
TRBV10-1	TRBJ1-2	NA	NA	CASPNRVDYGYTF	TGCGCCAGCCCGAACCGGGTTGACTATGGCTACACCTTC
TRBV7-9	TRBJ1-1	TRBD1	NA	CASSSGGGGDTEAFF	TGTGCCAGCAGCTCCGGAGGGGGCGGGGACACTGAAGCTTTCTTT
TRBV29-1	TRBJ2-5	TRBD1	NA	CSVGQGETQYF	TGCAGCGTCGGACAGGGGGAGACCCAGTACTTC
TRBV10-1	TRBJ2-7	NA	NA	CASSESMSSGEQYF	TGCGCCAGCAGTGAGTCTATGTCATCGGGTGAGCAGTACTTC
TRBV11-2	TRBJ1-4	TRBD1	NA	CASSSRTGGAGSEKLFF	TGTGCCAGCAGCTCAAGGACAGGGGGCGCGGGGAGTGAAAAACTGTTTTTT
TRBV30	TRBJ2-1	TRBD2	few	CAWSEVAGGPYEQFF	TGTGCCTGGAGTGAGGTCGCGGGGGGGCCCTATGAGCAGTTCTTC
TRBV28	TRBJ2-4	TRBD2	few	CASSEGGSGKNIQYF	TGTGCCAGCAGTGAGGGCGGGAGTGGCAAAAACATTCAGTACTTC
TRBV7-9	TRBJ2-1	NA	once	CASSFSAGFNEQFF	TGTGCCAGCAGCTTTTCTGCGGGGTTCAATGAGCAGTTCTTC
TRBV2	TRBJ1-2	TRBD1	NA	CASSPGTGRYGYTF	TGTGCCAGCAGTCCCGGGACAGGGAGGTATGGCTACACCTTC
TRBV10-1	TRBJ2-1	TRBD1	NA	CASSEKRQGGDEQFF	TGCGCCAGCAGTGAGAAAAGACAGGGGGGAGATGAGCAGTTCTTC
TRBV7-3	TRBJ2-3	TRBD1	NA	CASSIGQGVADTQYF	TGTGCCAGCAGCATTGGACAGGGTGTTGCAGATACGCAGTATTTT
TRBV7-9	TRBJ1-5	TRBD1	NA	CASSSTGVGLQPQHF	TGTGCCAGCAGCTCTACAGGGGTTGGCTTACAGCCCCAGCATTTT
TRBV5-6	TRBJ1-6	TRBD1	once	CASSQLHQGATPLHF	TGTGCCAGCAGCCAACTACACCAGGGGGCCACACCCCTCCACTTT
TRBV7-8	TRBJ2-1	TRBD1	NA	CASSPRTGNNEQFF	TGTGCCAGCAGCCCCCGGACAGGTAACAATGAGCAGTTCTTC
TRBV9	TRBJ1-1	NA	NA	CASSLTLENTEAFF	TGTGCCAGCAGCTTGACTTTAGAGAACACTGAAGCTTTCTTT
TRBV27	TRBJ2-2	NA	NA	CASSLLGNTGELFF	TGTGCCAGCAGTTTACTCGGGAACACCGGGGAGCTGTTTTTT
TRBV30	TRBJ1-2	TRBD1	NA	CAWSNLDREYGYTF	TGTGCCTGGAGTAATCTGGACAGGGAATATGGCTACACCTTC
TRBV28	TRBJ2-3	NA	NA	CASSPYTDTQYF	TGTGCCAGCAGCCCCTATACAGATACGCAGTATTTT
TRBV12-3/TRBV12-4	TRBJ1-2	NA	NA	CASSSVRERGYTF	TGTGCCAGCAGTTCCGTCCGGGAACGGGGCTACACCTTC
TRBV19	TRBJ2-3	NA	NA	CASSWRAGDTQYF	TGTGCCAGTAGTTGGAGGGCGGGAGATACGCAGTATTTT
TRBV3-1/TRBV3-2	TRBJ2-5	TRBD2	NA	CASSQDSPERGVGYQETQYF	TGTGCCAGCAGCCAAGATTCCCCAGAGCGGGGGGTGGGGTACCAAGAGACCCAGTACTTC
TRBV6-5	TRBJ2-7	TRBD2	NA	CASSPGLAQTYEQYF	TGTGCCAGCAGCCCAGGACTAGCGCAAACCTACGAGCAGTACTTC
TRBV5-5	TRBJ2-5	NA	NA	CASSLAGGRETQYF	TGTGCCAGCAGCTTGGCTGGAGGGAGGGAGACCCAGTACTTC
TRBV11-2	TRBJ1-3	NA	NA	CASSGGLLSSGNTIYF	TGTGCCAGCAGCGGTGGACTGCTGAGCTCTGGAAACACCATATATTTT
TRBV5-5	TRBJ2-7	TRBD1	few	CASSFGTGGDEQYF	TGTGCCAGCAGCTTCGGGACAGGGGGCGACGAGCAGTACTTC
TRBV30	TRBJ2-2	NA	NA	CAWSIEGSGTGELFF	TGTGCCTGGAGTATTGAGGGCTCGGGCACCGGGGAGCTGTTTTTT
TRBV2	TRBJ1-1	NA	NA	CASIWRETEAFF	TGTGCCAGCATTTGGAGGGAGACTGAAGCTTTCTTT
TRBV19	TRBJ1-2	TRBD1	NA	CASSAGDSNNYGYTF	TGTGCCAGTAGCGCTGGGGACAGCAATAACTATGGCTACACCTTC
TRBV11-3	TRBJ2-1	NA	few	CASSLESFNEQFF	TGTGCCAGCAGCTTAGAATCTTTCAATGAGCAGTTCTTC
TRBV2	TRBJ1-4	NA	NA	CASTIQFNEKLFF	TGTGCCAGCACTATACAGTTTAATGAAAAACTGTTTTTT
TRBV30	TRBJ1-2	NA	NA	CACIGNSLQPNYGYTF	TGTGCCTGTATCGGGAACAGCCTTCAACCTAACTATGGCTACACCTTC
TRBV7-3	TRBJ2-1	TRBD2	NA	CASSLIGTSGYEQFF	TGTGCCAGCAGCTTAATAGGGACTAGCGGGTATGAGCAGTTCTTC
TRBV7-6	TRBJ2-2	TRBD1	NA	CASSLRGQVNTGELFF	TGTGCCAGCAGTCTTCGGGGACAGGTGAACACCGGGGAGCTGTTTTTT
TRBV27	TRBJ2-2	TRBD2	NA	CASSFGGRAVDTGELFF	TGTGCCAGCAGTTTCGGCGGGAGGGCTGTCGACACCGGGGAGCTGTTTTTT